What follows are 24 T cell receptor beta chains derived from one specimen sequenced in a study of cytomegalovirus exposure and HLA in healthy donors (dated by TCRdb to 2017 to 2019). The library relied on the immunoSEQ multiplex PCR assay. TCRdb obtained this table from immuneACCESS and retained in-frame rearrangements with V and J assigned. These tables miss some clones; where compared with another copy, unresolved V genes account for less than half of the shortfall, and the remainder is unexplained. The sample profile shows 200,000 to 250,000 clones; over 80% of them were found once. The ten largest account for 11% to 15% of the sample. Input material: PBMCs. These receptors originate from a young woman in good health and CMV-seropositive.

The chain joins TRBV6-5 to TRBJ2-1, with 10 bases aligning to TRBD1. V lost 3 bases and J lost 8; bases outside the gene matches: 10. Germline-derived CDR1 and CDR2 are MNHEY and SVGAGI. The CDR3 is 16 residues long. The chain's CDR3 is CASSYDGTGAIYEQFF. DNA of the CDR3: TGTGCCAGCAGTTATGACGGGACAGGGGCTATCTATGAGCAGTTCTTC.

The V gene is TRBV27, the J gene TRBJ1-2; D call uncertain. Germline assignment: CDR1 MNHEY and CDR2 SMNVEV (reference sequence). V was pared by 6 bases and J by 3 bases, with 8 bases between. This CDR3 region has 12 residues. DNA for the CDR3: TGTGCCAGCAGGGAAGGACACTATGGCTACACCTTC. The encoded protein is CASREGHYGYTF.

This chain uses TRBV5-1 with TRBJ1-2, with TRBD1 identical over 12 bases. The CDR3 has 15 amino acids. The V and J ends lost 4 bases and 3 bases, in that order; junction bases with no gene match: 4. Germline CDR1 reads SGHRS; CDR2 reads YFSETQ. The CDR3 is CASSTGTGGDYGYTF. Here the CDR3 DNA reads TGCGCCAGCAGCACGGGGACAGGGGGCGACTATGGCTACACCTTC. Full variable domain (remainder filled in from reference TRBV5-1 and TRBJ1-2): KAGVTQTPRYLIKTRGQQVTLSCSPISGHRSVSWYQQTPGQGLQFLFEYFSETQRNKGNFPGRFSGRQFSNSRSEMNVSTLELGDSALYLCASSTGTGGDYGYTFGSGTRLTVV.

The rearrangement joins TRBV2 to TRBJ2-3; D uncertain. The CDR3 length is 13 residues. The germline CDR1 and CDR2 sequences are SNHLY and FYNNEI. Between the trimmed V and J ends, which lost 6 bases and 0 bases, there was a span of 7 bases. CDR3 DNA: TGTGCCAGCAGGGTGATTAGCACAGATACGCAGTATTTT. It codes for CASRVISTDTQYF.

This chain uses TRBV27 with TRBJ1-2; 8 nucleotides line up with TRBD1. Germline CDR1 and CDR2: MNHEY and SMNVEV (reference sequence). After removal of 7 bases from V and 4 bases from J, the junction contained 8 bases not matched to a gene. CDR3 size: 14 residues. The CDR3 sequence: CASTSDRDLYGYTF. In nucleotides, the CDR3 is TGTGCCAGCACTTCGGACAGGGACCTCTATGGCTACACCTTC.

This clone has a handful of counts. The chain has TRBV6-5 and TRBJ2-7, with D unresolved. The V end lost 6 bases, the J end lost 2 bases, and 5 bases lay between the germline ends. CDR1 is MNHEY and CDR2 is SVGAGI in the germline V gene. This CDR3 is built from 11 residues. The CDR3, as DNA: TGTGCCAGCAGGTCCCCCTACGAGCAGTACTTC. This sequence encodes CASRSPYEQYF.

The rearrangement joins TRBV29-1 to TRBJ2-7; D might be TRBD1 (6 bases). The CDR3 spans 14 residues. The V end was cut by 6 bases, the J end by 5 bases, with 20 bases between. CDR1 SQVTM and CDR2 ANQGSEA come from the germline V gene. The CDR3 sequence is CSVGVGGPGNEQYF. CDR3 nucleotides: TGCAGCGTGGGGGTAGGGGGTCCAGGCAACGAGCAGTACTTC.

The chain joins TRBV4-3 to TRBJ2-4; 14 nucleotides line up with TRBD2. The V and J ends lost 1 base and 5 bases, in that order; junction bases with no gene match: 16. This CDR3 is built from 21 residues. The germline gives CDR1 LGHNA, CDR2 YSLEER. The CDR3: CASSQVTLGGLAGAVENIQYF. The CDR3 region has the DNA TGCGCCAGCAGCCAAGTTACCCTAGGGGGACTAGCGGGAGCAGTGGAAAACATTCAGTACTTC.

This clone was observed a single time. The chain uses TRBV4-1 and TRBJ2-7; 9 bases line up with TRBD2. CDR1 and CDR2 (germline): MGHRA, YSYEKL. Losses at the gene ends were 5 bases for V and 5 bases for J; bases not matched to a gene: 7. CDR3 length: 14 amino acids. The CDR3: CASSFRTSEDEQYF. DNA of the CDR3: TGCGCCAGCAGCTTCCGGACTAGCGAGGACGAGCAGTACTTC.

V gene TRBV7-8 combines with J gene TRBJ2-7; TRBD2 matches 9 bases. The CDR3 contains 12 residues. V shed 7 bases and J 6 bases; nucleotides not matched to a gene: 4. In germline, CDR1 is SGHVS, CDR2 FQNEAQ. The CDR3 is CASNSGRGEQYF. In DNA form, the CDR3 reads TGTGCCAGCAATAGCGGGAGAGGCGAGCAGTACTTC.

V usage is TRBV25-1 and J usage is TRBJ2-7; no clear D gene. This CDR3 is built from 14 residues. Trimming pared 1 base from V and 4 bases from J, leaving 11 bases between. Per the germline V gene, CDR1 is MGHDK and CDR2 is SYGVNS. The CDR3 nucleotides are TGTGCCAGCAGTGAATTCGAGACACCTTACGAGCAGTACTTC. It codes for CASSEFETPYEQYF.

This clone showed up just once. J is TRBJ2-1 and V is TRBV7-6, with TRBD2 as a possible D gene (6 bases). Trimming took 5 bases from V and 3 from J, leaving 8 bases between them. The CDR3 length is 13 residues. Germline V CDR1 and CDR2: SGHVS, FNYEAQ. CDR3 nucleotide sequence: TGTGCCAGCAGCCTGGACTACTACAATGAGCAGTTCTTC. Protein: CASSLDYYNEQFF.

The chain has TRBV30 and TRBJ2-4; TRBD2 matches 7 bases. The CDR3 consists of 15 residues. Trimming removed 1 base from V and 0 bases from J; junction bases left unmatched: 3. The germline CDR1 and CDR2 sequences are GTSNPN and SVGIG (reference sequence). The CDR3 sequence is CAWSGAGLAKNIQYF. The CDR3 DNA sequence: TGTGCCTGGAGTGGAGCGGGACTAGCCAAAAACATTCAGTACTTC.

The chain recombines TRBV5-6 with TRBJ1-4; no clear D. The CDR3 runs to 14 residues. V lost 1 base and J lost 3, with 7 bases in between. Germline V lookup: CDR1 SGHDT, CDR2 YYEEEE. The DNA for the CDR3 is TGTGCCAGCAGCTTGCCAGACCCTAATGAAAAACTGTTTTTT. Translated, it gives CASSLPDPNEKLFF.

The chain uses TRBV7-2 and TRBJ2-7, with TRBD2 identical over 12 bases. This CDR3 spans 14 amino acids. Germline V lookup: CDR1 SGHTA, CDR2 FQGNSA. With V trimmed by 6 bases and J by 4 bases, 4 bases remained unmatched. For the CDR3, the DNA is TGTGCCAGCAGACCCACTAGCGGGAGGTACGAGCAGTACTTC. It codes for CASRPTSGRYEQYF.

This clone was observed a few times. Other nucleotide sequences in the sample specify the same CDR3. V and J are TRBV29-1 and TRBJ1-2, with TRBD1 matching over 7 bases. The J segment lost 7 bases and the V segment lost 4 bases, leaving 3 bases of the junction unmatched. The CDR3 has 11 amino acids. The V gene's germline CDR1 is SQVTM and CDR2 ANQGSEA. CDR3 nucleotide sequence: TGCAGCGTTGGAGAGGGGGCTGGCTACACCTTC. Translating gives CSVGEGAGYTF. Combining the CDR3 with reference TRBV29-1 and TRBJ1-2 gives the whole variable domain SAVISQKPSRDICQRGTSLTIQCQVDSQVTMMFWYRQQPGQSLTLIATANQGSEATYESGFVIDKFPISRPNLTFSTLTVSNMSPEDSSIYLCSVGEGAGYTFGSGTRLTVV.

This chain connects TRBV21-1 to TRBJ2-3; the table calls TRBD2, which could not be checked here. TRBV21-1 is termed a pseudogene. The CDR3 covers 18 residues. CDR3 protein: CASSKGGPGLESTDTQYF. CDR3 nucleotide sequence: TGTGCCAGCAGCAAAGGGGGCCCGGGACTAGAAAGCACAGATACGCAGTATTTT.

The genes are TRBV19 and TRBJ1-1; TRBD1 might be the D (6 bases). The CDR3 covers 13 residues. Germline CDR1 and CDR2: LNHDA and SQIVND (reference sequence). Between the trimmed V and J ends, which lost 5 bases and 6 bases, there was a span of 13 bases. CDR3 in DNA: TGTGCCAGTAGTTTCCTACAGGGCCCTGAAGCTTTCTTT. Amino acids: CASSFLQGPEAFF.

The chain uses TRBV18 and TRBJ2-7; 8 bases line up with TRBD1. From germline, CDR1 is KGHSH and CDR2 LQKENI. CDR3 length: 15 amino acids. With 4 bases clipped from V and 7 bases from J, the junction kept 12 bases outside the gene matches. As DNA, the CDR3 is TGTGCCAGCTCACTAAGGACAGGGTTGGGAGAGGAGCAGTACTTC. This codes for CASSLRTGLGEEQYF.

CDR3 loop: CASRDSPYEQYF. CDR3 nucleotides: TGTGCCAGCAGGGACAGTCCCTACGAGCAGTACTTC. The rearrangement joins TRBV27 to TRBJ2-7, with D perhaps TRBD1 (6 bases). V lost 6 bases and J 2 bases, leaving 8 bases between the germline ends. Germline V gene sequence: CDR1 MNHEY, CDR2 SMNVEV (reference sequence). The CDR3 has 12 residues.

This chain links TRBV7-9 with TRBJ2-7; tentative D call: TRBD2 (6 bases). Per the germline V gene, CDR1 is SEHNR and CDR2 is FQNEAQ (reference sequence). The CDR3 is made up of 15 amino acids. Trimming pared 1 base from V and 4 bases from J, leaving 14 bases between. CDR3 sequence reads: CASSLGLDVSYEQYF. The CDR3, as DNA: TGTGCCAGCAGCTTAGGACTAGATGTTAGTTACGAGCAGTACTTC.

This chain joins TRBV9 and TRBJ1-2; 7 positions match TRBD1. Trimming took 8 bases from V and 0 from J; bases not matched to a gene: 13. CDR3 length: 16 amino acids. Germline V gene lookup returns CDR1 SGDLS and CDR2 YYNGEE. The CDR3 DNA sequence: TGTGCCAGTTCCCGGGACAGCCACTTTTCTAACTATGGCTACACCTTC. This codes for CASSRDSHFSNYGYTF.

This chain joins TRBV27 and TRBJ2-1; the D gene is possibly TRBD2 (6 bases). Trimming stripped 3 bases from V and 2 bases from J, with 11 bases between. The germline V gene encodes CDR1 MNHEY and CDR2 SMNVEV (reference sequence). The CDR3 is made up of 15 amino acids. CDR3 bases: TGTGCCAGCAGTTTTTGGCGGGGAACCTACAATGAGCAGTTCTTC. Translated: CASSFWRGTYNEQFF.

Here the CDR3 DNA reads TGTGCCAGCAGCATGGACATTGACGACAGGGATAACTATGGCTACACCTTC. Its translation is CASSMDIDDRDNYGYTF. This chain connects TRBV5-4 to TRBJ1-2, with TRBD1 matching 7 bases. Trimming removed 4 bases from V and 1 base from J; junction bases left unmatched: 13. Germline V gene lookup returns CDR1 SGHNT and CDR2 YYREEE (reference sequence). The CDR3 loop spans 17 amino acids. The full variable domain, rest sourced from reference TRBV5-4 and TRBJ1-2, is ETGVTQSPTHLIKTRGQQVTLRCSSQSGHNTVSWYQQALGQGPQFIFQYYREEENGRGNFPPRFSGLQFPNYSSELNVNALELDDSALYLCASSMDIDDRDNYGYTFGSGTRLTVV.